The clone carrying this T cell receptor beta chain was counted a few times. Its antigen is not identified. The data belong to a study of T cells after yellow fever vaccination. Regarding the study as a whole: Few clonotypes appeared in both CD4 and CD8 compartments.

They built TCR cDNA with 5'RACE template switching, a step that put in a universal primer site and UMIs. TCRdb processed the 5' RACE reads anew with MiXCR; each CDR3 protein has one entry. This sample has fewer than 650,000 distinct CDR3 sequences, with 20% to 25% found just once. Deletions cut 7 bases from V and 6 bases from J, with 13 bases between. The CDR3 is made up of 12 amino acids. CDR1 and CDR2 (germline): MNHNY, SVGAGI (reference sequence). The source of this sequence is a man aged 18 to 30 who received the YFV17D yellow fever vaccine. Sequenced material: PBMCs, taken about 20 days after the first yellow fever vaccination. The rearrangement joins TRBV6-6 to TRBJ2-7, with a weak D call TRBD2 (6 bases). In DNA form, the CDR3 reads TGTGCCAGCACAACCGGGGGTACCGAGCAGTACTTC. Residues: CASTTGGTEQYF.